This TCR beta chain was obtained from a study of shared clonotypes between healthy human individuals. At the deep level, the assay was run. Method: immunoSEQ multiplex PCR; TCRdb's copy keeps in-frame clones and lacks some. The table lists 470,000 or so clones, approximately 82% of them singletons, with about 12% in the top ten. Donors, without exception, were Caucasian adults residing in Nashville, Tennessee. Trimming stripped 0 bases from V and 2 bases from J, with 11 bases between. The V gene's germline CDR1 is SGHRS and CDR2 YFSETQ. The CDR3 consists of 15 residues. General study results and limits: Sequencing depth was expected to influence donor clonotype sharing.

About this clone: Its cognate antigen is unknown.

Source material: PBMCs. This rearrangement joins TRBV5-1 to TRBJ2-5; D uncertain. This receptor was taken from a woman aged 35 to 49 in good health. Some clones in this sample may be carry-over from other donors' samples. This CDR3 reads CASSLGIGQQETQYF. The CDR3 DNA is TGCGCCAGCAGCTTGGGGATTGGGCAGCAAGAGACCCAGTACTTC.